This TCR beta chain is drawn from a study of cytomegalovirus exposure and HLA in healthy donors. Primers: 60 Vbeta forward and 13 Jbeta reverse. The method was immunoSEQ multiplex PCR; TCRdb's version includes in-frame clones alone and lacks a portion of them. The sample table sets out tens of thousands of clones. About this clone itself: Its antigen is unidentified.

Broader study findings: The records held CMV serostatus as the only immune exposure information.

The length of the CDR3 is 12 residues. V dropped 0 bases and J dropped 11; count of bases not matched to a gene: 1. CDR1 is SGHTS and CDR2 is YDEGEE in the germline V gene. The sequencing input was PBMCs. The chain recombines TRBV5-8 with TRBJ1-4, with 7 bases aligning to TRBD1. The receptor was derived from a woman aged 35 to 49 in good health and CMV-seropositive. The CDR3 sequence is CASSLVTGKLFF. The CDR3, as DNA: TGTGCCAGCAGCTTGGTGACAGGGAAACTGTTTTTT.